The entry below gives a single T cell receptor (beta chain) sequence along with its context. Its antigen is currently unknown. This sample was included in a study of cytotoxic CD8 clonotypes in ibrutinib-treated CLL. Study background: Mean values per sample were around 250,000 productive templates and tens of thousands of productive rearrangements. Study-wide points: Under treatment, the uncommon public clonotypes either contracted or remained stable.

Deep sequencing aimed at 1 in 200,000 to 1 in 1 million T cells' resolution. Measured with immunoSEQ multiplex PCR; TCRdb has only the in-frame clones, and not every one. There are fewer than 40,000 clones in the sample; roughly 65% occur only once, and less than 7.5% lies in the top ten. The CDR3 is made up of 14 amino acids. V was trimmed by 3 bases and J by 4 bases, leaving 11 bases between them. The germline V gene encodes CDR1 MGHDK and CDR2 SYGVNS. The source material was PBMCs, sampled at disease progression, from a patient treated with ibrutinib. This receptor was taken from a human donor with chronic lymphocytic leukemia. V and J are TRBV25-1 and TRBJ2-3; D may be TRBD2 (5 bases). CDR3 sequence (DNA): TGTGCCAGCAGTGACCTCGGACTCGCAGATACGCAGTATTTT. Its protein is CASSDLGLADTQYF.